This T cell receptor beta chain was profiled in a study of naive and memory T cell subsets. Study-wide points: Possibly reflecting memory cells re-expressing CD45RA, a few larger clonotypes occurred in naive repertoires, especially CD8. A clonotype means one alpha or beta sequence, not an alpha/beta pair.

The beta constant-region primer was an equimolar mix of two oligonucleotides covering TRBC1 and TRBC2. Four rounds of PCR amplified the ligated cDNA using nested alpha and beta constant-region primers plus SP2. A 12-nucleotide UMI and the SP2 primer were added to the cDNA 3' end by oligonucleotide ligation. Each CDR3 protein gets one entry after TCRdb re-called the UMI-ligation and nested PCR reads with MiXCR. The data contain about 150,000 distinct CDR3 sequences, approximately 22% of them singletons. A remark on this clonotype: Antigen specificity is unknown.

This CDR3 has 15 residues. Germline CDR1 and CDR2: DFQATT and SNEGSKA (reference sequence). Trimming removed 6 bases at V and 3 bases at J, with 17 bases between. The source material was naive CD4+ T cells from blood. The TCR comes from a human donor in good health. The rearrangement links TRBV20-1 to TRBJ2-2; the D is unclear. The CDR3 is CSARPPGLDTGELFF. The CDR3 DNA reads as TGCAGTGCCCGCCCCCCGGGCTTGGACACCGGGGAGCTGTTTTTT.